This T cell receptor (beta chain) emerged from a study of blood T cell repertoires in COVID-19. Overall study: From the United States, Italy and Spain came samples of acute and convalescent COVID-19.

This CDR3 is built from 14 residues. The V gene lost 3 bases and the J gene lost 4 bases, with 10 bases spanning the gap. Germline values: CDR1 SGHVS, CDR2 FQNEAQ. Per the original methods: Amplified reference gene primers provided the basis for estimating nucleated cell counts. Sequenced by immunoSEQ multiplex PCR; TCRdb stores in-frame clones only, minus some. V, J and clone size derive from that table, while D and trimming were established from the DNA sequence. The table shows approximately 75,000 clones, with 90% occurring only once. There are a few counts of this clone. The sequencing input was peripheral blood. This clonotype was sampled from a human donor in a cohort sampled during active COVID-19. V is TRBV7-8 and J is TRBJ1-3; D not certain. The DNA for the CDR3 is TGTGCCAGCAGCTTGGAGGGTTCGGGAAACACCATATATTTT. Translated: CASSLEGSGNTIYF.